This T cell receptor beta chain is drawn from a study of radiotherapy plus CTLA-4 blockade in lung cancer. V shed 8 bases, J shed 0 bases, and the junction held 10 bases outside the gene matches. The CDR3 is made up of 16 amino acids. Germline values: CDR1 MNHNY, CDR2 SVGAGI (reference sequence). Generated by immunoSEQ multiplex PCR, the TCRdb table keeps only in-frame clones and is missing some. The data contain about 110,000 clones, about four fifths of them singletons. People whose metastatic non-small-cell lung cancer was chemo-refractory got focal radiation along with CTLA-4 blockade by ipilimumab.

The receptor comes from a human donor with non-small cell lung cancer that progressed on radiotherapy plus ipilimumab. Some clones in this sample may be carry-over from other donors' samples. Material: peripheral blood, obtained from a patient treated with radiotherapy plus ipilimumab. The V and J genes are TRBV6-6 and TRBJ2-4; TRBD1 agrees at 7 bases. CDR3 bases: TGTGCCAGCCCCCGGGACAGACAATTAGCCAAAAACATTCAGTACTTC. It codes for CASPRDRQLAKNIQYF.